These 5 T cell receptor beta chains came from one sample sequenced in a study of T cells in women clearing cervical HPV infection. The data were produced by immunoSEQ multiplex PCR, yet TCRdb's version contains in-frame clones alone and is incomplete. The table lists tens of thousands of clones. The specimen was blood buffy coat. These receptors were collected from a woman between 18 and 70 years old with a cervical HPV16 infection that either progressed to CIN3+ or cleared (not recorded which).

Comment on this clone: The read ends 3 residues before the CDR3 terminus; that terminus is restored from the germline J gene. The rearrangement joins TRBV20-1 to TRBJ2-2; D possibly corresponds to TRBD2 (5 bases). CDR1 DFQATT and CDR2 SNEGSKA come from the germline V gene (reference sequence). CDR3 length: 14 residues. CDR3 DNA (partial): TGCAGTGCTAGACTCGGGGAAAACAGTGAAAAG. Translated: CSARLGENSEK. The full CDR3 protein reads CSARLGENSEKLFF.

On this clone itself: The read terminates 3 residues ahead of where the CDR3 ends, so the germline J gene completes it. The genes are TRBV5-4 and TRBJ2-2, with 7 bases lining up with TRBD1. The CDR3 has 15 amino acids. Germline V CDR1 and CDR2: SGHNT, YYREEE (reference sequence). Losses at the gene ends were 3 bases for V and 1 base for J; bases not matched to a gene: 3. This CDR3 reads CASSSGQVNTGELFF. CDR3 DNA (partial): TGTGCCAGCAGCTCCGGACAGGTGAACACCGGGGAG. The variable domain in full, completed from reference TRBV5-4 and TRBJ2-2, reads ETGVTQSPTHLIKTRGQQVTLRCSSQSGHNTVSWYQQALGQGPQFIFQYYREEENGRGNFPPRFSGLQFPNYSSELNVNALELDDSALYLCASSSGQVNTGELFFGEGSRLTVL.

Points on this clone: The sequenced fragment ends 3 residues before the CDR3 boundary, so the rest is inferred from the germline J gene. At the DNA level, this CDR3 is encoded by other sequences in the same sample as well. The V gene is TRBV7-9, the J gene TRBJ1-3; D perhaps matches TRBD1 (5 bases). Germline V gene lookup returns CDR1 SEHNR and CDR2 FQNEAQ (reference sequence). CDR3 length: 15 amino acids. V dropped 5 bases and J dropped 0 bases, with 11 bases sitting between them. This CDR3 is CASSPFQGSGNTIYF. The CDR3 bases that were read are TGTGCCAGCAGCCCCTTCCAGGGCTCTGGAAACACC.

About this clone itself: The sequenced fragment ends 3 residues before the CDR3 boundary, so the rest is inferred from the germline J gene. The chain joins TRBV5-1 to TRBJ2-1, with 11 positions matching TRBD2. This CDR3 has 15 residues. Germline lookup yields CDR1 SGHRS and CDR2 YFSETQ. Germline trimming cut 1 base from V and 5 bases from J; bases unmatched to any gene: 2. The CDR3 sequence: CASSLTSGSHNEQFF. The part of the CDR3 DNA that was read is TGCGCCAGCAGCTTGACTAGCGGGAGCCACAATGAG.

With respect to this clone: With the read ending 3 residues before the CDR3 end, the germline J gene is used to fill in that end. The chain joins TRBV5-1 to TRBJ1-5; weak D call: TRBD1 (5 bases). The V gene lost 2 bases and the J gene lost 1 base, with 10 bases spanning the gap. Germline-derived CDR1 and CDR2 are SGHRS and YFSETQ. The CDR3 runs 15 residues. The CDR3 is CASSFGGESNQPQHF. The part of the CDR3 DNA that was read is TGCGCCAGCAGCTTCGGGGGTGAGAGCAATCAGCCC.